The 18 T cell receptor beta chains in this list originate from one sample, sequenced in a study of technical replicates of blood from a few donors. Sequencing used immunoSEQ multiplex PCR; TCRdb keeps in-frame clones, though not all of them. The sample yields 91,000 or so clones, about 95% seen once. The specimen sequenced was T cells isolated from PBMCs. All receptors derive from a human donor in good health.

The J gene is TRBJ2-3, the V gene TRBV30; D unresolved. Per the germline V gene, CDR1 is GTSNPN and CDR2 is SVGIG (reference sequence). This CDR3 has 14 residues. Trimming removed 2 bases from V and 6 bases from J, with 15 bases in between. CDR3 sequence (DNA): TGTGCCTGGAGTTGGTTCTTGAATGCGGATACGCAGTATTTT. Its protein is CAWSWFLNADTQYF.

This clone was picked up one time. The chain is built from TRBV7-9 and TRBJ2-1; 8 bases are shared with TRBD1. Germline CDR1 is SEHNR and CDR2 is FQNEAQ (reference sequence). CDR3 size: 14 residues. The ends lost 4 bases at V and 10 bases at J; junction bases unmatched: 9. The CDR3 loop reads CASSSSTGDWEQFF. The CDR3 bases are TGTGCCAGCAGCTCCTCGACAGGGGATTGGGAGCAGTTCTTC.

V usage is TRBV10-3 and J usage is TRBJ2-7; 7 nucleotides line up with TRBD1. CDR1 and CDR2 (germline): ENHRY, SYGVKD. The CDR3 covers 15 residues. The V gene end was trimmed by 5 bases and the J gene end by 0 bases; junction bases not matched to a gene: 7. The CDR3 DNA reads TGTGCCATCAGTCCGGGACAGAGTAACTCCTACGAGCAGTACTTC. Amino acids: CAISPGQSNSYEQYF.

The J gene is TRBJ1-1, the V gene TRBV5-6, with 7 bases identical to TRBD1. This CDR3 is 13 amino acids long. CDR1 and CDR2 from the germline V gene are SGHDT and YYEEEE. Losses at the gene ends were 4 bases for V and 6 bases for J; bases not matched to a gene: 6. For the CDR3, the DNA is TGTGCCAGCAGCCAGGACAGGCTTGCTGAAGCTTTCTTT. Translation: CASSQDRLAEAFF.

This sequence joins TRBV2 and TRBJ1-1; tentatively, D is TRBD1 (6 bases). Per the germline V gene, CDR1 is SNHLY and CDR2 is FYNNEI. The CDR3 totals 13 residues. Deletions cut 4 bases from V and 5 bases from J, with 11 bases between. CDR3 loop: CASSVAGATEAFF. In DNA form, the CDR3 reads TGTGCCAGCAGTGTGGCAGGGGCGACTGAAGCTTTCTTT.

Comment on this clone: An end of the junction differs from the germline gene, which may be a read error. This chain uses TRBV6-6 with TRBJ2-3, with D perhaps TRBD1 (6 bases). The CDR3 is made up of 15 amino acids. Germline V CDR1 and CDR2: MNHNY, SVGAGI (reference sequence). The CDR3 loop reads CASSELTGKTGTQYF. CDR3 nucleotides: TGTGCCAGCAGTGAGCTTACCGGGAAGACAGGTACGCAGTATTTT.

The genes are TRBV2 and TRBJ2-1; D gene unclear. V lost 3 bases to trimming and J lost 7 bases, with 7 bases between them. CDR3 length: 12 amino acids. Germline loops: CDR1 SNHLY, CDR2 FYNNEI. CDR3 nucleotides: TGTGCCAGCAGTGACTCTAGGAATGAGCAGTTCTTC. Translated: CASSDSRNEQFF.

This rearrangement joins TRBV5-5 to TRBJ1-2, with D unresolved. V lost 4 bases to trimming and J lost 2 bases, with 15 bases between them. Germline V gene sequence: CDR1 SGHKS, CDR2 YYEKEE (reference sequence). The CDR3 length is 15 residues. CDR3 sequence (DNA): TGTGCCAGCAGCGGAGAGAGGAACGCGAACTATGGCTACACCTTC. Encoded protein: CASSGERNANYGYTF.

The J gene is TRBJ1-2, the V gene TRBV19, with 7 bases identical to TRBD1. The CDR3 contains 16 residues. Germline V lookup: CDR1 LNHDA, CDR2 SQIVND (reference sequence). J gave up 3 bases and V 3 bases, and 10 bases lay outside the gene matches. The CDR3 coding sequence is TGTGCCAGTAGTATCCTAGGCAGGGGGACGTACTATGGCTACACCTTC. It yields the protein CASSILGRGTYYGYTF.

CDR3 protein: CASSLDGGRRRNIQYF. The DNA for the CDR3 is TGTGCCAGCAGCTTAGATGGCGGGAGGAGGAGAAACATTCAGTACTTC. This chain joins TRBV7-2 and TRBJ2-4; TRBD2 aligns across 8 bases. Germline V gives CDR1 SGHTA, CDR2 FQGNSA. J gave up 6 bases and V 1 base, and 8 bases lay outside the gene matches. The CDR3 sequence is 16 residues long.

V gene TRBV5-6 combines with J gene TRBJ2-3, with 12 bases fitting TRBD1. The CDR3 consists of 16 residues. Trimming removed 7 bases from V and 5 bases from J; junction bases left unmatched: 11. Germline CDR1 is SGHDT and CDR2 is YYEEEE. The CDR3 DNA reads as TGTGCCAGCTATCCGAGGGACAGGGGGCTTGTAGATACGCAGTATTTT. Its protein product is CASYPRDRGLVDTQYF. Combining the CDR3 with reference TRBV5-6 and TRBJ2-3 gives the whole variable domain DAGVTQSPTHLIKTRGQQVTLRCSPKSGHDTVSWYQQALGQGPQFIFQYYEEEERQRGNFPDRFSGHQFPNYSSELNVNALLLGDSALYLCASYPRDRGLVDTQYFGPGTRLTVL.

This chain links TRBV6-6 with TRBJ2-1, with 12 positions matching TRBD1. The trim removed 0 bases at V and 7 bases at J, leaving 1 base unmatched. CDR1 is MNHNY, CDR2 SVGAGI, per germline (reference sequence). This CDR3 has 15 residues. CDR3 amino acids: CASSYSGQGANEQFF. CDR3 nucleotide sequence: TGTGCCAGCAGTTACTCGGGACAGGGGGCTAATGAGCAGTTCTTC.

The rearrangement links TRBV27 to TRBJ1-1; tentative D call: TRBD1 (6 bases). In germline, CDR1 is MNHEY, CDR2 SMNVEV (reference sequence). The V gene lost 5 bases and the J gene lost 0 bases, with 13 bases spanning the gap. The CDR3 runs to 15 residues. CDR3 protein: CASSTRDTLNTEAFF. Here the CDR3 DNA reads TGTGCCAGCAGTACCCGGGACACACTGAACACTGAAGCTTTCTTT.

To note about this clone: A read error may produce the germline difference seen at one junction end. J is TRBJ1-5 and V is TRBV7-8; 10 nucleotides align to TRBD1. The CDR3 has 12 residues. Germline CDR1 reads SGHVS; CDR2 reads FQNEAQ. This chain's CDR3 is CASSLGDRGLYF. The CDR3 bases are TGTGCCAGCAGCTTAGGGGACAGGGGCCTTTATTTT.

This chain links TRBV13 with TRBJ2-7, with 12 positions matching TRBD2. CDR1 is PRHDT, CDR2 FYEKMQ, per germline (reference sequence). This CDR3 spans 16 amino acids. V gave up 0 bases and J gave up 4 bases; unmatched junction bases: 4. CDR3 in amino acids: CASSLGLAGGWYEQYF. The CDR3, as DNA: TGTGCCAGCAGCTTAGGACTAGCGGGAGGATGGTACGAGCAGTACTTC. The complete variable domain, with remaining parts taken from reference TRBV13 and TRBJ2-7, reads AAGVIQSPRHLIKEKRETATLKCYPIPRHDTVYWYQQGPGQDPQFLISFYEKMQSDKGSIPDRFSAQQFSDYHSELNMSSLELGDSALYFCASSLGLAGGWYEQYFGPGTRLTVT.

CDR3 DNA sequence: TGTGCCAGCAGCCAGTGGACAGGCTCGAACACCGGGGAGCTGTTTTTT. This sequence encodes CASSQWTGSNTGELFF. This sequence joins TRBV14 and TRBJ2-2, with 7 nucleotides matching TRBD1. This CDR3 spans 16 amino acids. V trimming: 3 bases; J trimming: 0 bases; junction bases outside the gene matches: 4. CDR1 SGHDN and CDR2 FVKESK come from the germline V gene.

The chain uses TRBV2 and TRBJ1-1, with a tentative D call TRBD1 (5 bases). Trimming took off 6 bases at V and 1 base at J, with 9 bases between the two ends. Germline V gene sequence: CDR1 SNHLY, CDR2 FYNNEI. The CDR3 extends over 13 amino acids. In nucleotides, the CDR3 is TGTGCCAGCAGGCAAGACAGGAACACTGAAGCTTTCTTT. As protein: CASRQDRNTEAFF.

The chain joins TRBV7-7 to TRBJ1-2; 9 bases map to TRBD1. V lost 3 bases and J lost 0; bases outside the gene matches: 14. Looked up from germline, CDR1 is SSHAT and CDR2 is FNYEAQ (reference sequence). CDR3 length: 19 residues. The DNA of the CDR3 is TGTGCCAGCAGCTTGGCTGGACAGGGGTCGGATTCAGCTAACTATGGCTACACCTTC. Encoded protein: CASSLAGQGSDSANYGYTF.